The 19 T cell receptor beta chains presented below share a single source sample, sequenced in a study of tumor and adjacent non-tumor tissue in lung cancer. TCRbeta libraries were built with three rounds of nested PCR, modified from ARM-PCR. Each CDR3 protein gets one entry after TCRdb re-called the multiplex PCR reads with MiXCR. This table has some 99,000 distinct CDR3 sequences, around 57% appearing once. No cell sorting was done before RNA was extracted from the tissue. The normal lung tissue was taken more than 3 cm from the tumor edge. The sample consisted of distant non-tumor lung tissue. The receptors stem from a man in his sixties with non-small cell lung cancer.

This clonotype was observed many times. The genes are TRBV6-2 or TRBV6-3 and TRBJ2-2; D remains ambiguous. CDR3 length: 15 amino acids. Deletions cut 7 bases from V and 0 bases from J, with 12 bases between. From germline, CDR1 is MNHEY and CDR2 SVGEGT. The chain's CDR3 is CASTLPNTNTGELFF. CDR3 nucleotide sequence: TGTGCCAGCACCCTCCCCAATACGAACACCGGGGAGCTGTTTTTT.

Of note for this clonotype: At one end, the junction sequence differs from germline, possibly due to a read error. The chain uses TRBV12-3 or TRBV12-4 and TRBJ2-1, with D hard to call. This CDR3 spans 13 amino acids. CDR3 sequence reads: CARRPLEYGPRVF. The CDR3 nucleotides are TGTGCCAGAAGACCCCTGGAATATGGGCCAAGGGTCTTC.

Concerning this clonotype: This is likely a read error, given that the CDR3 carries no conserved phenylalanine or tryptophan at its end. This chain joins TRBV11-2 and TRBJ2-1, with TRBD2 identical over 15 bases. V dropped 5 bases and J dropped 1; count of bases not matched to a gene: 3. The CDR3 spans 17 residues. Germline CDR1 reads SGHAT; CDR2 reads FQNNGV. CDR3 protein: CASSIGTSGGSYNEQFL. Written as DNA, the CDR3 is TGTGCCAGCAGCATCGGGACTAGCGGGGGGTCCTACAATGAGCAGTTCTTG.

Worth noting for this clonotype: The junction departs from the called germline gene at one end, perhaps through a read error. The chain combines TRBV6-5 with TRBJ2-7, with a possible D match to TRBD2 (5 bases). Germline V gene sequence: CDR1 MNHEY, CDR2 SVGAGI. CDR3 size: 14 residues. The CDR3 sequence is CASSLQASFGEQHF. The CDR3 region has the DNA TGTGCCAGCAGCCTACAAGCTTCATTCGGGGAGCAGCACTTC.

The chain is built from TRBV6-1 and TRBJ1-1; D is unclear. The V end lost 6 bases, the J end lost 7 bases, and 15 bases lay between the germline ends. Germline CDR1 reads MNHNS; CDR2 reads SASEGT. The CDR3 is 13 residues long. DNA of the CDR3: TGTGCCAGCAGCCCTGAACCCGGCTTTGAAGCTTTCTTT. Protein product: CASSPEPGFEAFF.

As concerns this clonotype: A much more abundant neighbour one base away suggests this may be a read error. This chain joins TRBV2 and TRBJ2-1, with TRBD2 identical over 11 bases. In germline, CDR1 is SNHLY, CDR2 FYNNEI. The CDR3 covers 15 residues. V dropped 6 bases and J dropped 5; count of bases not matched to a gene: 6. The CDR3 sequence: CASRTGLAAHNEQFF. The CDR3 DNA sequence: TGTGCCAGCAGGACGGGACTAGCGGCACACAATGAGCAGTTCTTC.

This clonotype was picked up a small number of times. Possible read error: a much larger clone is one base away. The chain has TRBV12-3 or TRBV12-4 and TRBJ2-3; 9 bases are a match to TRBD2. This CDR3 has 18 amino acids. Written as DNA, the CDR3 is TGTGCCAGCAGTCCGCACCCCGGGGCAGCGGGGGGTACAGATATGCAGTATTTT. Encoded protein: CASSPHPGAAGGTDMQYF.

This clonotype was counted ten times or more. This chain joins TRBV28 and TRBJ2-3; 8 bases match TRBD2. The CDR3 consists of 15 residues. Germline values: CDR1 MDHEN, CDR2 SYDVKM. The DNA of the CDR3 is TGTGCAGTCACTAGCGGACCGAGGGGAACAGATACGCAGTATTTT. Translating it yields CAVTSGPRGTDTQYF.

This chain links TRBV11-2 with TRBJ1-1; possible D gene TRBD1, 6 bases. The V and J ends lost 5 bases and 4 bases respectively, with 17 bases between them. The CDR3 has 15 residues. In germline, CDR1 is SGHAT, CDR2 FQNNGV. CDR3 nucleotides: TGTGCCAGCAGCCCCAAGGGAGGGGGATCCACTGAAGCTTTCTTT. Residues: CASSPKGGGSTEAFF.

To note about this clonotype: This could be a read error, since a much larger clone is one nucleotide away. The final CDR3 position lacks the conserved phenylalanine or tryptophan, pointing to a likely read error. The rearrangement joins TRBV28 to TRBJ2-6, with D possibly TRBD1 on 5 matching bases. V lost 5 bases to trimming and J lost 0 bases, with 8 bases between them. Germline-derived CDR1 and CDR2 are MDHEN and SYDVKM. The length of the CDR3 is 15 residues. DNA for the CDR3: TGTGCCAGCAGTCCGACAGCCTCTGGGGCCAACGTCCTGACTTCC. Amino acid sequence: CASSPTASGANVLTS.

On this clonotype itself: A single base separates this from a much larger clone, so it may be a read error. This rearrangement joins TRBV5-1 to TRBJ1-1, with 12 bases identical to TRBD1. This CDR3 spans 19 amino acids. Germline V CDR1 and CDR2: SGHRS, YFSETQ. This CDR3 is CACSAGTGGSRSRNTEAFF. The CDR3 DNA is TGCGCCTGCAGCGCCGGGACAGGGGGCTCACGGTCCCGTAACACTGAAGCTTTCTTT.

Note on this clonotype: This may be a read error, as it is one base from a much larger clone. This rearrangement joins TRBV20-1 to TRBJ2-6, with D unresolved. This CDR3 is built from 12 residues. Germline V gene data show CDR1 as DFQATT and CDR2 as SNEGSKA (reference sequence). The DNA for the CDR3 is TGCAGTGCTTACTCTGGGACCAACGTCCTGACTTTC. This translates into CSAYSGTNVLTF.

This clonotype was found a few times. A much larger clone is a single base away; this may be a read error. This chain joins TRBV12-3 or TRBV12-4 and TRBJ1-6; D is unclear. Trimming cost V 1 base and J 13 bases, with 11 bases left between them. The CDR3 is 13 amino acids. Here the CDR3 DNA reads TGTGCCAGCAGTTTAGAATGCAGGACGCCCCTCCACTTT. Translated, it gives CASSLECRTPLHF.

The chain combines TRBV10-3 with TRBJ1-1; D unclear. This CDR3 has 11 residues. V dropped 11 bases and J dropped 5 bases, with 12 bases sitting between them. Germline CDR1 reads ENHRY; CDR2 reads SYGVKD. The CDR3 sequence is CASRASTEAFF. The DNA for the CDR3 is TGTGCCTCCCGGGCCTCGACTGAAGCTTTCTTT.

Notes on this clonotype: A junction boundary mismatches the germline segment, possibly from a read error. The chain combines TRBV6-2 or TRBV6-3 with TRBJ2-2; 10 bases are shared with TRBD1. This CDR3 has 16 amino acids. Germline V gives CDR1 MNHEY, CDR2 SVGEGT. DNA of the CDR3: TGTGCCAGCAGTTACGACCGGGACAGGGGTCCCGGCGAGCTGCTTTTT. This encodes CASSYDRDRGPGELLF.

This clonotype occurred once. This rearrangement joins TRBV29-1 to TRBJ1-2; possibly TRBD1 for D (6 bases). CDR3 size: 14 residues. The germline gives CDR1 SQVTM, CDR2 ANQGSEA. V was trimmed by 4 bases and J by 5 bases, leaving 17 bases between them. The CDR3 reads CSVGGRGGGYGYTF. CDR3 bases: TGCAGCGTTGGCGGCAGGGGCGGGGGATATGGCTACACCTTC.

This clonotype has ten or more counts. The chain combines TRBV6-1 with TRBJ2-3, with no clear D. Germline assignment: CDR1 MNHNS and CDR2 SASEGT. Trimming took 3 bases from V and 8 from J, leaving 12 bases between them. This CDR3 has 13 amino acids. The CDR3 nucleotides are TGTGCCAGCAGTGAGAGCTCATTGGGTACGCAGTATTTT. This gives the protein CASSESSLGTQYF.

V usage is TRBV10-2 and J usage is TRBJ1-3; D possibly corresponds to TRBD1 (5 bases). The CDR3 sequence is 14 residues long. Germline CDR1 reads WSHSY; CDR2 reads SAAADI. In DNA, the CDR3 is TGCCCCAACAGTGCCCAGGGTGTTGGAAACACCATATATTTT. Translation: CPNSAQGVGNTIYF.

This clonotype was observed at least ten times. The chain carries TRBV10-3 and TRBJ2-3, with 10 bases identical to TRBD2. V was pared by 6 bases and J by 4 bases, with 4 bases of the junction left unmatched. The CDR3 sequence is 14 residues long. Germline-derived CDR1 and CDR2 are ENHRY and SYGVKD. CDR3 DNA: TGTGCCATCAGCAGCGGGGGGGCCGCAGATACGCAGTATTTT. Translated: CAISSGGAADTQYF.